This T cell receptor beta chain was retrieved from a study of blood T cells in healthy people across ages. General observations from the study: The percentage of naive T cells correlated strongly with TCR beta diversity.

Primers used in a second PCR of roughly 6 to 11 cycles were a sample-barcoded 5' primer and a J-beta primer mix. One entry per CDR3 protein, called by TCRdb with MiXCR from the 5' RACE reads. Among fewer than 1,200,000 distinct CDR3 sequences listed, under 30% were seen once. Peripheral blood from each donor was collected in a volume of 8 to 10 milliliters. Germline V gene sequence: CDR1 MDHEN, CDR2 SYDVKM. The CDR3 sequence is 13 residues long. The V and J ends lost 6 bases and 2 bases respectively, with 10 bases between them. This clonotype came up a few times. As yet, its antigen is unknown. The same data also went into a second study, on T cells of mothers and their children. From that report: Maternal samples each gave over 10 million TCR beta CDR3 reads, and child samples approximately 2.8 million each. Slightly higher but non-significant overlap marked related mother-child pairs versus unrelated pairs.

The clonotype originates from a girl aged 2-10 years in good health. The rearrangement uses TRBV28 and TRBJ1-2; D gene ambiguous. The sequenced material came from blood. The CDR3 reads CASRFGGNYGYTF. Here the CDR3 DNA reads TGTGCCAGCAGGTTCGGAGGGAACTATGGCTACACCTTC.